The 4 T cell receptor beta chains reported below all come from one sample, sequenced in a study of blood T cell repertoires in COVID-19. Measured with immunoSEQ multiplex PCR; TCRdb has only the in-frame clones, and not every one. The data contain 500,000 or so clones, 87% of them singletons. Sequencing was performed on PBMCs or T cells enriched from blood (not recorded which). Every receptor here comes from a woman aged 18-29 years who had recovered from COVID-19.

This rearrangement joins TRBV27 to TRBJ2-5, with 7 nucleotides matching TRBD2. V was pared by 5 bases and J by 2 bases, with 14 bases of the junction left unmatched. This CDR3 region has 17 residues. CDR1 and CDR2 (germline): MNHEY, SMNVEV (reference sequence). CDR3 DNA sequence: TGTGCCAGCAGTCCAAAAATGCGGGGGTCGCCTCAAGAGACCCAGTACTTC. The encoded protein is CASSPKMRGSPQETQYF.

The chain links TRBV10-1 to TRBJ1-3; no definite D call. V was trimmed by 2 bases and J by 1 base, leaving 6 bases between them. The CDR3 extends over 14 amino acids. Germline V lookup: CDR1 WNHNN, CDR2 SYGVQD (reference sequence). CDR3 sequence reads: CASSEPRSGNTIYF. CDR3 nucleotide sequence: TGCGCCAGCAGTGAGCCCAGATCTGGAAACACCATATATTTT.

CDR3 nucleotides: TGCGCCAGCAGCCAGGGAGTGGAGCGGGAGACCCAGTACTTC. Amino acids: CASSQGVERETQYF. J is TRBJ2-5 and V is TRBV4-1; D is possibly TRBD2 (5 bases). CDR3 size: 14 residues. CDR1 and CDR2 (germline): MGHRA, YSYEKL. Trimming removed 3 bases at V and 5 bases at J, with 13 bases between.

A few counts support this clone. This chain links TRBV24-1 with TRBJ2-1; 11 bases map to TRBD1. There are 18 residues in the CDR3. Germline CDR1 is KGHDR and CDR2 is SFDVKD. V was clipped by 3 bases and J by 4 bases; unmatched bases: 10. The CDR3 is CATSDSTRGTGGYNEQFF. Written as DNA, the CDR3 is TGTGCCACCAGTGATAGCACTAGGGGGACAGGGGGTTACAATGAGCAGTTCTTC.